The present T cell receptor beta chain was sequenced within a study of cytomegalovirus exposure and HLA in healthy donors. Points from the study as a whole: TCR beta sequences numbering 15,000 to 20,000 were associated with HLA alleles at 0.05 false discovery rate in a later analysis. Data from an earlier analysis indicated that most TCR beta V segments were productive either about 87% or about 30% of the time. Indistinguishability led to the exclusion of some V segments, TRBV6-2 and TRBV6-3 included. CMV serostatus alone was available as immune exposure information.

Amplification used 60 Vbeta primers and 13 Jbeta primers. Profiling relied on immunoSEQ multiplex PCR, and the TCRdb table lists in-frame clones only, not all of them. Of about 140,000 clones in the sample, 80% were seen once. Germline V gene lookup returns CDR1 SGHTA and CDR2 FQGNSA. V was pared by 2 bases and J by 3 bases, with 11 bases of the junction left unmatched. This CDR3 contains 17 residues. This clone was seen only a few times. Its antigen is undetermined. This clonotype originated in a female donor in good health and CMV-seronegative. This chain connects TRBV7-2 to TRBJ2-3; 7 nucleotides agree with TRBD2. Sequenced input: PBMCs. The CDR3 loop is CASSLRVGGSRTDTQYF. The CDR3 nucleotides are TGTGCCAGCAGCTTACGGGTCGGCGGGAGTAGAACAGATACGCAGTATTTT.